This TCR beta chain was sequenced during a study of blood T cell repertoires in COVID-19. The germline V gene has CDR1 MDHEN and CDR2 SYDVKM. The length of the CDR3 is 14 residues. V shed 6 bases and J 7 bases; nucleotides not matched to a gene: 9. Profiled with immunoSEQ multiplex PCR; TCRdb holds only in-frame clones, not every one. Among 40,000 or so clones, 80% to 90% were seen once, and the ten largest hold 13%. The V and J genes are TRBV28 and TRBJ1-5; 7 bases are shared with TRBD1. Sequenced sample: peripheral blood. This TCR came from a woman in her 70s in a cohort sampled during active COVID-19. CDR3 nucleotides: TGTGCCAGCAGGGGGCCGACAGGGTACCAGCCCCAGCATTTT. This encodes CASRGPTGYQPQHF.